These T cell receptor beta chains were read from a single sample in a study of T cell repertoires in cytomegalovirus infection. Each CDR3 protein gets one entry after TCRdb re-called the reads with MiXCR. The table has around 100,000 distinct CDR3 sequences, around 40% seen once. These receptors' antigens are unknown. Sequencing used CD8+ T cells from cultured PBMCs, obtained from culture after CMV antigen stimulation. Receptor source: a human donor in good health (CMV status not recorded). Some clones in this sample may be carry-over from other donors' samples. CDR3s include the opening cysteine and the closing phenylalanine or tryptophan. Fields, in order: V gene, clone size, J gene, CDR3 length, D gene, CDR3 DNA, CDR3 protein. A D gene is named only where the DNA matches it firmly. Clone sizes are given selectively: once, few, many, or a class where the clone is expanded.

V: TRBV6-1; size: NA; J: TRBJ1-5; length: 15; D: TRBD1; DNA: TGTGCCAGCAGTGTTATGGGACAGTCGGTTCAGCCCCAGCATTTT; CDR3: CASSVMGQSVQPQHF
V: TRBV7-6; size: NA; J: TRBJ1-6; length: 17; D: TRBD1; DNA: TGTGCCAGCAGCCCCACCAGGACAGGGAGGATTAATTCACCCCTCCACTTT; CDR3: CASSPTRTGRINSPLHF
V: TRBV12-3/TRBV12-4; size: many; J: TRBJ2-2; length: 13; D: TRBD2; DNA: TGTGCCAGCACCGTTAGCGGGGGCGGGGAGCTGTTTTTT; CDR3: CASTVSGGGELFF
V: TRBV3-1; size: NA; J: TRBJ2-3; length: 14; D: TRBD2; DNA: TGTGCCAGCATCCTTAGCGGGTGCACAGATACGCAGTATTTT; CDR3: CASILSGCTDTQYF
V: TRBV4-1; size: NA; J: TRBJ1-1; length: 14; D: NA; DNA: TGCGCCAGCAGCCAGGAACAGGGTTTCCCTGAAGCTTTCTTT; CDR3: CASSQEQGFPEAFF
V: TRBV19; size: NA; J: TRBJ2-1; length: 15; D: TRBD2; DNA: TGTGCCAGTAGTATAGATGGCGGGGGCTACAATGAGCAGTTCTTC; CDR3: CASSIDGGGYNEQFF
V: TRBV29-1; size: once; J: TRBJ2-7; length: 14; D: NA; DNA: TGCAGCGCCGACGGGCGTGCGTACTCCTACGAGCAGTACTTC; CDR3: CSADGRAYSYEQYF
V: TRBV7-6; size: many; J: TRBJ2-1; length: 18; D: TRBD2; DNA: TGTGCCAGCAGCTTACTAGCGGGGGGGCCCCTCCCTTTCAATGAGCAGTTCTTC; CDR3: CASSLLAGGPLPFNEQFF
V: TRBV7-6; size: NA; J: TRBJ1-5; length: 15; D: TRBD1; DNA: TGTGCCAGCAGCCCAGACAGGGTGAGCAATCAGCCCCAGCATTTT; CDR3: CASSPDRVSNQPQHF
V: TRBV6-2/TRBV6-3; size: few; J: TRBJ2-7; length: 15; D: NA; DNA: TGTGCCAGCAGTTACTCTTCTGGACAGTTCTACGAGCAGTACTTC; CDR3: CASSYSSGQFYEQYF
V: TRBV7-9; size: NA; J: TRBJ2-1; length: 15; D: NA; DNA: TGTGCCAGCAGCGGAACCCGGGGGGCCGGGGATGAGCAGTTCTTC; CDR3: CASSGTRGAGDEQFF
V: TRBV3-1; size: NA; J: TRBJ1-1; length: 14; D: NA; DNA: TGTGCCAGCAGCCAAGAATGGGGGAACACTGAAGCTTTCTTT; CDR3: CASSQEWGNTEAFF
V: TRBV28; size: NA; J: TRBJ1-1; length: 13; D: TRBD1; DNA: TGTGCCAGCAGTGGGACAGGGAAGACTGAAGCTTTCTTT; CDR3: CASSGTGKTEAFF
V: TRBV7-9; size: NA; J: TRBJ1-2; length: 15; D: NA; DNA: TGTGCCAGCAGCTTAGGCGGCAGGATCTTTTATGGCTACACCTTC; CDR3: CASSLGGRIFYGYTF
V: TRBV30; size: NA; J: TRBJ1-1; length: 11; D: TRBD1; DNA: TGTGCCTGGAGTATGACAGGGGAAGCTTTCTTT; CDR3: CAWSMTGEAFF
V: TRBV28; size: many; J: TRBJ1-2; length: 16; D: TRBD1; DNA: TGTGCCAGCAGTCCCAGCCGGGACAGCACTAACTATGGCTACACCTTC; CDR3: CASSPSRDSTNYGYTF
V: TRBV7-2; size: few; J: TRBJ2-7; length: 18; D: TRBD2; DNA: TGTGCCAGCAGCGTAGAACTAGCGGGGGGCCGCGGCCCCTACGAGCAGTACTTC; CDR3: CASSVELAGGRGPYEQYF
V: TRBV24-1; size: NA; J: TRBJ2-1; length: 12; D: NA; DNA: TGTGCCACCAAAGCCCCTAGTAGTGAGCAGTTCTTC; CDR3: CATKAPSSEQFF
V: TRBV7-3; size: NA; J: TRBJ1-6; length: 15; D: NA; DNA: TGTGCCAGCAGCCTATGGGGAAGATATAATTCACCCCTCCACTTT; CDR3: CASSLWGRYNSPLHF
V: TRBV6-5; size: few; J: TRBJ2-7; length: 13; D: NA; DNA: TGTGCCAGCTCATTTTTACAGGGTGTCGAGCAGTACTTC; CDR3: CASSFLQGVEQYF
V: TRBV7-8; size: NA; J: TRBJ2-4; length: 16; D: NA; DNA: TGTGCCAGCAGTTTCGACAGCTCAACGGTCAAAAACATTCAGTACTTC; CDR3: CASSFDSSTVKNIQYF
V: TRBV27; size: once; J: TRBJ1-2; length: 14; D: NA; DNA: TGTGCCAGCAGTTTATCAGGGATAGGGATGGGCTACACCTTC; CDR3: CASSLSGIGMGYTF
V: TRBV19; size: NA; J: TRBJ2-3; length: 15; D: TRBD2; DNA: TGTGCCACCACGCCTAGCGGGGACCCCACAGATACGCAGTATTTT; CDR3: CATTPSGDPTDTQYF
V: TRBV6-5; size: NA; J: TRBJ1-4; length: 14; D: NA; DNA: TGTGCCAGCAGTTCTTGGAGTACTAATGAAAAACTGTTTTTT; CDR3: CASSSWSTNEKLFF
V: TRBV7-4; size: NA; J: TRBJ2-1; length: 15; D: NA; DNA: TGTGCCAGCAGCTTCGGCATTCAGGGGGAGGGTGAGCAGTTCTTC; CDR3: CASSFGIQGEGEQFF
V: TRBV7-9; size: few; J: TRBJ1-2; length: 13; D: NA; DNA: TGTGCCAGCAGCTTAGTGAATTACTATGGCTACACCTTC; CDR3: CASSLVNYYGYTF
V: TRBV6-5; size: NA; J: TRBJ1-1; length: 13; D: NA; DNA: TGTGCCAGCAGTTACTCGGGGTACACTGAAGCTTTCTTT; CDR3: CASSYSGYTEAFF
V: TRBV6-6; size: NA; J: TRBJ1-6; length: 14; D: TRBD1; DNA: TGTGCCAGCAGGGAACAGGACAGGGAATCACCCCTCCACTTT; CDR3: CASREQDRESPLHF
V: TRBV6-5; size: many; J: TRBJ2-5; length: 19; D: TRBD1; DNA: TGTGCCAGCAGTTACTCGGGGGTATACCGGGACAGCCCCCTGGGGGACCAGTACTTC; CDR3: CASSYSGVYRDSPLGDQYF
V: TRBV7-6; size: few; J: TRBJ1-2; length: 15; D: NA; DNA: TGTGCCAGCAGCTTAGTGGCCGAGGGTAACTATGGCTACACCTTC; CDR3: CASSLVAEGNYGYTF
V: TRBV7-6; size: NA; J: TRBJ2-4; length: 17; D: NA; DNA: TGTGCCAGCAGCCAAATGTGGGGGGCACTAGCCAAAAACATTCAGTACTTC; CDR3: CASSQMWGALAKNIQYF
V: TRBV11-2; size: many; J: TRBJ2-1; length: 15; D: TRBD2; DNA: TGTGCCAGCAAACCCAGCGGGGGTTTTTCCGATGAGCAGTTCTTC; CDR3: CASKPSGGFSDEQFF
V: TRBV12-3/TRBV12-4; size: few; J: TRBJ1-1; length: 14; D: NA; DNA: TGTGCCAGCAGTTTGGGGGACATGAACACTGAAGCTTTCTTT; CDR3: CASSLGDMNTEAFF
V: TRBV6-5; size: NA; J: TRBJ2-5; length: 15; D: TRBD2; DNA: TGTGCCAGCAGTCGATCTAGCGGGGAGATAGAGACCCAGTACTTC; CDR3: CASSRSSGEIETQYF
V: TRBV12-3/TRBV12-4; size: few; J: TRBJ2-1; length: 15; D: TRBD2; DNA: TGTGCCAGCAGGGAGCCTAGCGGGGGTTACAATGAGCAGTTCTTC; CDR3: CASREPSGGYNEQFF
V: TRBV4-2; size: few; J: TRBJ2-1; length: 13; D: TRBD2; DNA: TGTGCCAGTAGACTAGCGCCGAACAATGAGCAGTTCTTC; CDR3: CASRLAPNNEQFF
V: TRBV27; size: NA; J: TRBJ1-1; length: 16; D: NA; DNA: TGTGCCAGCAGTTTACACAGGGTTGGGAAGAACACTGAAGCTTTCTTT; CDR3: CASSLHRVGKNTEAFF
V: TRBV7-8; size: NA; J: TRBJ2-3; length: 16; D: TRBD2; DNA: TGTGCCAGCAGCTGGGGTAGCGGGGGGCCCGCCGATACGCAGTATTTT; CDR3: CASSWGSGGPADTQYF
V: TRBV7-2; size: few; J: TRBJ2-2; length: 16; D: NA; DNA: TGTGCCAGCAGCTTAAGTCTCCCCGGGGCCCCCGGGGAGCTGTTTTTT; CDR3: CASSLSLPGAPGELFF
V: TRBV7-8; size: many; J: TRBJ2-1; length: 16; D: TRBD2; DNA: TGTGCCAGCAGCCCAGGTGGCGGGGGGGCCGGGAATGAGCAGTTCTTC; CDR3: CASSPGGGGAGNEQFF